This record looks at one TCR beta chain sequence and its context. Its target is not known. Losses at the gene ends were 5 bases for V and 4 bases for J; bases not matched to a gene: 2. The CDR3 loop spans 15 amino acids. Looked up from germline, CDR1 is SGHTA and CDR2 is FQGNSA. This sample was taken from a study of cytotoxic CD8 clonotypes in ibrutinib-treated CLL. Broader study findings: Patients had baseline clonality above age-matched healthy donors, and this clonality moved with circulating CD8+ T-cell counts. Clonality rose at ibrutinib response and fell back toward baseline at progression. Sustained-remission patients were sampled at one set of times and progressing patients at different ones.

Using immunoSEQ multiplex PCR, the repertoire was profiled, and TCRdb retains in-frame clones only, with some absent. The sample lists nearly 85,000 clones; roughly 77% were seen once. About 2.2 micrograms of genomic DNA, which was extracted from cryopreserved PBMCs, served as the material used for the TCR beta libraries. This specimen was PBMCs, taken after 12 months of ibrutinib treatment. This TCR was sampled from a human donor with chronic lymphocytic leukemia. This rearrangement joins TRBV7-2 to TRBJ2-5; 15 nucleotides align to TRBD2. The CDR3 bases are TGTGCCAGCAGCATGGGACTAGCGGGAGGAGAGACCCAGTACTTC. Translated: CASSMGLAGGETQYF.